Listed below are T cell receptor beta chains from one sample, sequenced in a study of T cells in Graves' hyperthyroidism and ophthalmopathy. MiXCR, run by TCRdb on the multiplex PCR reads, gives a single entry per CDR3 protein. This sample has some 360,000 distinct CDR3 sequences, with approximately 15% found just once. The sample taken for sequencing was blood. These receptors were obtained from an older woman with Graves' hyperthyroidism. Each CDR3 is given with its conserved first and last residue. A D gene is named only where the DNA matches it firmly. Rows may omit the clone size; those that give it use once, few, many or a size class.

CDR3 protein: CASSPGSGPYEQYF
CDR3 DNA: TGTGCCAGCAGTCCGGGGTCCGGGCCCTACGAGCAGTACTTC
D gene: .
V gene: TRBV6-1
clone size: many
CDR3 length: 14
J gene: TRBJ2-7

CDR3 protein: CASSASGTSGYEQYF
CDR3 DNA: TGTGCCAGCAGCGCCTCCGGGACTAGCGGCTACGAGCAGTACTTC
D gene: TRBD2
V gene: TRBV9
clone size: .
CDR3 length: 15
J gene: TRBJ2-7

CDR3 protein: CSASSGGGANEQFF
CDR3 DNA: TGCAGTGCTAGTAGCGGTGGTGGGGCCAATGAGCAGTTCTTC
D gene: .
V gene: TRBV20-1
clone size: many
CDR3 length: 14
J gene: TRBJ2-1

CDR3 protein: CSVIVGAGLTDTQYF
CDR3 DNA: TGCAGCGTTATCGTTGGGGCAGGGCTCACAGATACGCAGTATTTT
D gene: .
V gene: TRBV29-1
clone size: many
CDR3 length: 15
J gene: TRBJ2-3

CDR3 protein: CASRVQGHYGYTF
CDR3 DNA: TGTGCCAGCAGGGTACAGGGTCACTATGGCTACACCTTC
D gene: .
V gene: TRBV12-3/TRBV12-4
clone size: .
CDR3 length: 13
J gene: TRBJ1-2

CDR3 protein: CASRTGAGYNEQFF
CDR3 DNA: TGCGCCAGCAGAACGGGGGCGGGTTACAATGAGCAGTTCTTC
D gene: .
V gene: TRBV5-1
clone size: many
CDR3 length: 14
J gene: TRBJ2-1

CDR3 protein: CASSALLTLAGELNEQFF
CDR3 DNA: TGCGCCAGCAGTGCCCTCCTAACCCTCGCGGGAGAGCTCAATGAGCAGTTCTTC
D gene: TRBD2
V gene: TRBV10-1
clone size: few
CDR3 length: 18
J gene: TRBJ2-1

CDR3 protein: CASSPFNGVEAFF
CDR3 DNA: TGTGCCAGCTCACCCTTCAACGGGGTGGAAGCTTTCTTT
D gene: .
V gene: TRBV18
clone size: many
CDR3 length: 13
J gene: TRBJ1-1

CDR3 protein: CSARVGQGGSPLHF
CDR3 DNA: TGCAGTGCTAGAGTGGGACAGGGAGGTTCACCCCTCCACTTT
D gene: TRBD1
V gene: TRBV20-1
clone size: few
CDR3 length: 14
J gene: TRBJ1-6

CDR3 protein: CASSQDQSGQKLGYTF
CDR3 DNA: TGTGCCAGCAGCCAAGATCAGTCAGGCCAGAAGCTTGGCTACACCTTC
D gene: .
V gene: TRBV14
clone size: few
CDR3 length: 16
J gene: TRBJ1-2

CDR3 protein: CASSSDNEQYF
CDR3 DNA: TGTGCCAGCAGTTCCGACAACGAGCAGTACTTC
D gene: .
V gene: TRBV28
clone size: many
CDR3 length: 11
J gene: TRBJ2-7

CDR3 protein: CASREQGHYGYTF
CDR3 DNA: TGCGCCAGCAGGGAACAGGGCCATTATGGCTACACCTTC
D gene: .
V gene: TRBV5-1
clone size: .
CDR3 length: 13
J gene: TRBJ1-2

CDR3 protein: CSGWDSGYGYTF
CDR3 DNA: TGCAGCGGATGGGACAGCGGCTATGGCTACACCTTC
D gene: TRBD1
V gene: TRBV29-1
clone size: many
CDR3 length: 12
J gene: TRBJ1-2

CDR3 protein: CASSHSITAGGPPDTQYF
CDR3 DNA: TGTGCCAGCAGCCACTCTATCACCGCGGGAGGCCCTCCAGATACGCAGTATTTT
D gene: TRBD2
V gene: TRBV6-1
clone size: many
CDR3 length: 18
J gene: TRBJ2-3

CDR3 protein: CASSQRVDSPLHF
CDR3 DNA: TGTGCCAGCAGCCAACGAGTGGATTCACCCCTCCACTTT
D gene: .
V gene: TRBV3-1
clone size: .
CDR3 length: 13
J gene: TRBJ1-6

CDR3 protein: CSAVSGSGYYEQYF
CDR3 DNA: TGCAGTGCAGTTAGCGGGAGCGGGTACTACGAGCAGTACTTC
D gene: TRBD2
V gene: TRBV20-1
clone size: many
CDR3 length: 14
J gene: TRBJ2-7

CDR3 protein: CASSSIRADNQPQHF
CDR3 DNA: TGTGCCAGCAGCTCCATTCGGGCCGACAATCAGCCCCAGCATTTT
D gene: .
V gene: TRBV28
clone size: many
CDR3 length: 15
J gene: TRBJ1-5

CDR3 protein: CASSPEQARDTIYF
CDR3 DNA: TGTGCCAGCTCACCGGAACAGGCCAGGGACACCATATATTTT
D gene: .
V gene: TRBV18
clone size: few
CDR3 length: 14
J gene: TRBJ1-3

CDR3 protein: CASSQGGRGYEQYF
CDR3 DNA: TGTGCCAGCAGCCAAGGGGGCAGGGGATACGAGCAGTACTTC
D gene: TRBD1
V gene: TRBV7-2
clone size: many
CDR3 length: 14
J gene: TRBJ2-7

CDR3 protein: CASSFGRTGGEQFF
CDR3 DNA: TGTGCCAGCAGTTTTGGACGGACTGGGGGTGAGCAGTTCTTC
D gene: .
V gene: TRBV27
clone size: .
CDR3 length: 14
J gene: TRBJ2-1

CDR3 protein: CASLRARGRNIQYF
CDR3 DNA: TGTGCCAGCCTCCGGGCCAGGGGACGAAACATTCAGTACTTC
D gene: .
V gene: TRBV6-1
clone size: few
CDR3 length: 14
J gene: TRBJ2-4

CDR3 protein: CATTSGTYEQYF
CDR3 DNA: TGTGCTACGACTAGCGGTACCTACGAGCAGTACTTC
D gene: TRBD2
V gene: TRBV7-9
clone size: many
CDR3 length: 12
J gene: TRBJ2-7

CDR3 protein: CASSPGPPADEQYF
CDR3 DNA: TGCGCCAGCAGCCCAGGGCCGCCGGCCGACGAGCAGTACTTC
D gene: .
V gene: TRBV5-1
clone size: .
CDR3 length: 14
J gene: TRBJ2-7

CDR3 protein: CASRSGADGGELFF
CDR3 DNA: TGTGCCAGCAGAAGTGGAGCGGATGGCGGGGAGCTGTTTTTT
D gene: .
V gene: TRBV7-8
clone size: .
CDR3 length: 14
J gene: TRBJ2-2

CDR3 protein: CASSPTSGRANEQFF
CDR3 DNA: TGTGCCAGCAGTCCTACTAGCGGGAGGGCGAATGAGCAGTTCTTC
D gene: TRBD2
V gene: TRBV28
clone size: many
CDR3 length: 15
J gene: TRBJ2-1

CDR3 protein: CSAGTSGRPHDNEQFF
CDR3 DNA: TGCAGCGCGGGGACTAGCGGGAGGCCGCATGACAATGAGCAGTTCTTC
D gene: TRBD2
V gene: TRBV20-1
clone size: many
CDR3 length: 16
J gene: TRBJ2-1

CDR3 protein: CASSSLTSGRAENEQFF
CDR3 DNA: TGTGCCAGCAGTTCTCTGACTAGCGGGAGGGCCGAAAATGAGCAGTTCTTC
D gene: TRBD2
V gene: TRBV27
clone size: .
CDR3 length: 17
J gene: TRBJ2-1

CDR3 protein: CASSLAGIVTDTQYF
CDR3 DNA: TGTGCCAGCAGCCTAGCGGGAATTGTTACAGATACGCAGTATTTT
D gene: TRBD2
V gene: TRBV7-2
clone size: many
CDR3 length: 15
J gene: TRBJ2-3

CDR3 protein: CASSPWGRDTEAFF
CDR3 DNA: TGTGCCAGCAGCCCTTGGGGAAGGGACACTGAAGCTTTCTTT
D gene: .
V gene: TRBV7-3
clone size: many
CDR3 length: 14
J gene: TRBJ1-1

CDR3 protein: CASSLDPGGSYNSPLHF
CDR3 DNA: TGTGCCAGCAGCTTAGATCCGGGGGGTTCTTATAATTCACCCCTCCACTTT
D gene: .
V gene: TRBV11-2
clone size: .
CDR3 length: 17
J gene: TRBJ1-6

CDR3 protein: CAWGNMVEQFF
CDR3 DNA: TGTGCCTGGGGGAATATGGTTGAGCAGTTCTTC
D gene: .
V gene: TRBV30
clone size: few
CDR3 length: 11
J gene: TRBJ2-1

CDR3 protein: CASSQGGLAGVKTQYF
CDR3 DNA: TGTGCCAGCAGCCAAGGGGGACTAGCGGGAGTAAAGACCCAGTACTTC
D gene: TRBD2
V gene: TRBV14
clone size: .
CDR3 length: 16
J gene: TRBJ2-5

CDR3 protein: CATSGWTGRVYGYTF
CDR3 DNA: TGTGCCACCAGTGGGTGGACAGGGCGGGTCTATGGCTACACCTTC
D gene: TRBD1
V gene: TRBV24-1
clone size: many
CDR3 length: 15
J gene: TRBJ1-2

CDR3 protein: CASSDQAGLINGYTF
CDR3 DNA: TGTGCCAGCAGCGACCAAGCGGGGCTCATTAATGGCTACACCTTC
D gene: .
V gene: TRBV7-9
clone size: many
CDR3 length: 15
J gene: TRBJ1-2

CDR3 protein: CASSEVGELFF
CDR3 DNA: TGTGCCAGCAGCGAAGTCGGGGAGCTGTTTTTT
D gene: .
V gene: TRBV11-2
clone size: few
CDR3 length: 11
J gene: TRBJ2-2

CDR3 protein: CASSLETGHRDGYTF
CDR3 DNA: TGTGCCAGCAGCTTAGAGACAGGGCACCGGGATGGCTACACCTTC
D gene: TRBD1
V gene: TRBV7-9
clone size: few
CDR3 length: 15
J gene: TRBJ1-2

CDR3 protein: CSTRTDTQYF
CDR3 DNA: TGCAGTACACGCACAGATACGCAGTATTTT
D gene: .
V gene: TRBV20-1
clone size: few
CDR3 length: 10
J gene: TRBJ2-3

CDR3 protein: CASKGLAGGEQYF
CDR3 DNA: TGTGCCAGCAAGGGACTAGCGGGAGGCGAGCAGTACTTC
D gene: TRBD2
V gene: TRBV2
clone size: .
CDR3 length: 13
J gene: TRBJ2-7

CDR3 protein: CASSPLTRRLGYEQYF
CDR3 DNA: TGTGCCAGCAGCCCGCTGACTAGACGATTGGGCTACGAGCAGTACTTC
D gene: .
V gene: TRBV11-2
clone size: .
CDR3 length: 16
J gene: TRBJ2-7

CDR3 protein: CASLNPNTGGLFF
CDR3 DNA: TGTGCCAGTCTTAACCCGAACACCGGGGGGCTGTTTTTT
D gene: .
V gene: TRBV6-1
clone size: few
CDR3 length: 13
J gene: TRBJ2-2

CDR3 protein: CASSARGGGSYGYTF
CDR3 DNA: TGTGCCAGCAGTGCCCGGGGGGGAGGCTCCTATGGCTACACCTTC
D gene: .
V gene: TRBV28
clone size: many
CDR3 length: 15
J gene: TRBJ1-2

CDR3 protein: CASSDFDNGYNEQFF
CDR3 DNA: TGTGCCAGCAGTGACTTCGACAATGGGTACAATGAGCAGTTCTTC
D gene: .
V gene: TRBV3-1
clone size: few
CDR3 length: 15
J gene: TRBJ2-1

CDR3 protein: CASSWSVGNTEAFF
CDR3 DNA: TGTGCCAGCAGTTGGTCGGTGGGGAACACTGAAGCTTTCTTT
D gene: .
V gene: TRBV12-3/TRBV12-4
clone size: many
CDR3 length: 14
J gene: TRBJ1-1

CDR3 protein: CASSSGLAGRETQYF
CDR3 DNA: TGTGCCAGCAGCTCGGGACTAGCGGGAAGGGAGACCCAGTACTTC
D gene: TRBD2
V gene: TRBV11-2
clone size: many
CDR3 length: 15
J gene: TRBJ2-5

CDR3 protein: CSVRRRGLETQYF
CDR3 DNA: TGCAGCGTTAGGAGGAGGGGGTTAGAGACCCAGTACTTC
D gene: .
V gene: TRBV29-1
clone size: few
CDR3 length: 13
J gene: TRBJ2-5

CDR3 protein: CASGLNTLETQYF
CDR3 DNA: TGTGCTAGTGGTTTAAACACGCTGGAGACCCAGTACTTC
D gene: .
V gene: TRBV12-5
clone size: many
CDR3 length: 13
J gene: TRBJ2-5

CDR3 protein: CASSSGHPYEQYF
CDR3 DNA: TGTGCCAGCAGTTCGGGACACCCCTACGAGCAGTACTTC
D gene: .
V gene: TRBV6-1
clone size: few
CDR3 length: 13
J gene: TRBJ2-7

CDR3 protein: CATTPGQVATNEKLFF
CDR3 DNA: TGTGCCACCACCCCGGGACAGGTTGCAACTAATGAAAAACTGTTTTTT
D gene: TRBD1
V gene: TRBV15
clone size: many
CDR3 length: 16
J gene: TRBJ1-4

CDR3 protein: CASSFKVETEQSF
CDR3 DNA: TGTGCCAGCAGCTTCAAGGTGGAAACTGAGCAGTCCTTC
D gene: .
V gene: TRBV5-6
clone size: .
CDR3 length: 13
J gene: TRBJ2-1

CDR3 protein: CASSTGTANYGYTF
CDR3 DNA: TGTGCCAGCAGCACAGGGACAGCTAACTATGGCTACACCTTC
D gene: TRBD1
V gene: TRBV5-8
clone size: many
CDR3 length: 14
J gene: TRBJ1-2

CDR3 protein: CASSGWARAETQYF
CDR3 DNA: TGTGCCAGCAGTGGCTGGGCCCGGGCCGAGACCCAGTACTTC
D gene: .
V gene: TRBV2
clone size: many
CDR3 length: 14
J gene: TRBJ2-5

CDR3 protein: CASSQTGGSYNEQFF
CDR3 DNA: TGTGCCAGCAGCCAAACTGGGGGCTCCTACAATGAGCAGTTCTTC
D gene: .
V gene: TRBV7-9
clone size: many
CDR3 length: 15
J gene: TRBJ2-1

CDR3 protein: CASSVAGGSANYGYTF
CDR3 DNA: TGTGCCAGCAGCGTAGCCGGGGGATCAGCTAACTATGGCTACACCTTC
D gene: .
V gene: TRBV9
clone size: .
CDR3 length: 16
J gene: TRBJ1-2

CDR3 protein: CASSLLAENTDTQYF
CDR3 DNA: TGTGCCAGCAGCTTACTAGCGGAGAACACAGATACGCAGTATTTT
D gene: TRBD2
V gene: TRBV11-2
clone size: many
CDR3 length: 15
J gene: TRBJ2-3

CDR3 protein: CASSRGQGSYNEQFF
CDR3 DNA: TGTGCCAGCTCACGCGGACAGGGCTCCTACAATGAGCAGTTCTTC
D gene: TRBD1
V gene: TRBV3-1
clone size: many
CDR3 length: 15
J gene: TRBJ2-1

CDR3 protein: CATSDPRAGGNEKLFF
CDR3 DNA: TGTGCCACCAGTGATCCAAGGGCAGGCGGTAATGAAAAACTGTTTTTT
D gene: .
V gene: TRBV24-1
clone size: few
CDR3 length: 16
J gene: TRBJ1-4

CDR3 protein: CASSSPSDPGANVLTF
CDR3 DNA: TGTGCCAGCAGCTCTCCCAGTGACCCTGGGGCCAACGTCCTGACTTTC
D gene: .
V gene: TRBV7-8
clone size: .
CDR3 length: 16
J gene: TRBJ2-6